This T cell receptor beta chain is from a study of blood T cell repertoires in COVID-19. Whole-study context: Collection of acute and convalescent COVID-19 samples took place in the United States, Italy and Spain. Sources were T cells, B-cell-depleted T cells, or PBMCs; the material itself was cDNA or gDNA.

Authors' methods: Cell counts per sample came from amplifying reference gene primers. Generated by immunoSEQ multiplex PCR, the TCRdb table keeps only in-frame clones and is missing some. V and J calls and clone size come straight from that table; D and trimming were deduced from the DNA. The repertoire consists of under 150,000 clones, with approximately 88% occurring once and the leading ten covering about 18%. The sequencing sample was made of peripheral blood. This sequence was found in a woman of 80 years or more with acute or convalescent COVID-19.

The CDR3 DNA is TGTGCCAGCAGCGATCCGGGACAGGGCAACACCGGGGAGCTGTTTTTT. Amino acids: CASSDPGQGNTGELFF. This chain joins TRBV9 and TRBJ2-2; 9 bases map to TRBD1. The ends lost 3 bases at V and 2 bases at J; junction bases unmatched: 5. The germline gives CDR1 SGDLS, CDR2 YYNGEE. This CDR3 comprises 16 residues.